This T cell receptor beta chain was captured in a study of cytomegalovirus exposure and HLA in healthy donors. Primers: 60 Vbeta forward and 13 Jbeta reverse. Here immunoSEQ multiplex PCR was the method, and the copy in TCRdb shows in-frame clones only, minus some. The table shows about 190,000 clones, with roughly 87% occurring only once. Germline loops: CDR1 MNHEY, CDR2 SMNVEV (reference sequence). This CDR3 has 12 residues. Deletions cut 8 bases from V and 3 bases from J, with 8 bases between. Specimen: PBMCs. This sequence was found in a boy aged 2 to 10 in good health and CMV-seronegative. The chain links TRBV27 to TRBJ1-5, with a tentative D call TRBD1 (5 bases). The CDR3 loop is CASGGNNQPQHF. For the CDR3, the DNA is TGTGCCAGCGGGGGGAACAATCAGCCCCAGCATTTT.